One sample yielded the 2 T cell receptor beta chains listed below, sequenced in a study of response to subunit inactivated influenza vaccine. TCRdb independently ran MiXCR on the RT-PCR reads; one entry per CDR3 protein. Of some 550,000 distinct CDR3 sequences in the sample, under 25% were seen once. These data were likewise used in another study, on T cells expressing NK-cell markers. As that study records: Beta-chain TCR cDNA was generated via 5'RACE template switching with UMIs.

The sequenced sample was CD4+ T cells sorted from PBMCs, obtained roughly 13 days after vaccination. Receptors originate from a man aged 45-65 years who received an inactivated influenza vaccine.

This chain connects TRBV5-1 to TRBJ2-2; D may be TRBD2 (7 bases). The germline V and J ends were trimmed by 5 bases and 3 bases, with 14 bases remaining between them. The germline gives CDR1 SGHRS, CDR2 YFSETQ. The CDR3 has 15 residues. For the CDR3, the DNA is TGCGCCAGCAGGGAGACGCGGGGGCACACCGGGGAGCTGTTTTTT. Its translation is CASRETRGHTGELFF.

This chain connects TRBV29-1 to TRBJ1-2; D gene uncertain. Germline V lookup: CDR1 SQVTM, CDR2 ANQGSEA. V shed 1 base and J shed 0 bases, with 15 bases lying between them. The CDR3 is 16 residues long. CDR3 sequence: CSVEGGIGRPNYGYTF. As DNA, the CDR3 is TGCAGCGTTGAAGGGGGTATTGGGAGGCCTAACTATGGCTACACCTTC.